These 27 T cell receptor beta chains share one sample of origin, sequenced in a study of Graves' ophthalmopathy and Graves' hyperthyroidism. Amplification of TCR beta CDR3 regions used RNA transcripts. Scientists carried out first-round RT-PCR using HTBI primers and then a second-round multiplex PCR. TCRdb independently ran MiXCR on the multiplex PCR reads; one entry per CDR3 protein. This repertoire shows about 700,000 distinct CDR3 sequences, about 40% found once; its top ten account for under 3.5%. The sequenced sample consisted of peripheral blood. The receptors shown here come from an adult man with Graves' ophthalmopathy.

This clonotype was counted ten times or more. The chain employs TRBV14 and TRBJ1-4; a weak D match, TRBD1 (5 bases). Germline V gene data show CDR1 as SGHDN and CDR2 as FVKESK. Deletions cut 1 base from V and 5 bases from J, with 14 bases between. The CDR3 has 16 amino acids. This CDR3 reads CASSQVRDGLNEKLFF. For the CDR3, the DNA is TGTGCCAGCAGCCAAGTCCGGGACGGTTTAAATGAAAAACTGTTTTTT.

The table lists this clonotype with many counts. This chain uses TRBV5-1 with TRBJ2-2; D gene uncertain. The V gene's germline CDR1 is SGHRS and CDR2 YFSETQ. Trimming removed 3 bases from V and 7 bases from J, with 4 bases in between. The CDR3 contains 11 residues. CDR3 in DNA: TGCGCCAGCAGCTCTGTCGGGGAGCTGTTTTTT. Amino acid sequence: CASSSVGELFF. Variable domain in full (rest from reference TRBV5-1 and TRBJ2-2): KAGVTQTPRYLIKTRGQQVTLSCSPISGHRSVSWYQQTPGQGLQFLFEYFSETQRNKGNFPGRFSGRQFSNSRSEMNVSTLELGDSALYLCASSSVGELFFGEGSRLTVL.

This rearrangement joins TRBV20-1 to TRBJ2-7; D call uncertain. Deletions cut 0 bases from V and 3 bases from J, with 15 bases between. The CDR3 loop spans 15 amino acids. Looked up from germline, CDR1 is DFQATT and CDR2 is SNEGSKA (reference sequence). The CDR3 sequence is CSARDFANSLYEQYF. In DNA, the CDR3 is TGCAGTGCTAGAGATTTCGCCAACTCCCTCTACGAGCAGTACTTC.

The V gene is TRBV29-1, the J gene TRBJ2-5; 11 bases align to TRBD1. Germline-derived CDR1 and CDR2 are SQVTM and ANQGSEA. The length of the CDR3 is 14 residues. V trimming: 7 bases; J trimming: 9 bases; junction bases outside the gene matches: 13. The CDR3 bases are TGCAGCGCCGGACAGGGGGCTCAGCGGGAGGCCCAGTACTTC. It encodes CSAGQGAQREAQYF. The full variable domain, rest sourced from reference TRBV29-1 and TRBJ2-5, is SAVISQKPSRDICQRGTSLTIQCQVDSQVTMMFWYRQQPGQSLTLIATANQGSEATYESGFVIDKFPISRPNLTFSTLTVSNMSPEDSSIYLCSAGQGAQREAQYFGPGTRLLVL.

In its sample, this clonotype was seen many times. V usage is TRBV10-2 and J usage is TRBJ2-7, with 10 positions matching TRBD1. The trim removed 10 bases at V and 4 bases at J, leaving 4 bases unmatched. CDR1 is WSHSY and CDR2 is SAAADI in the germline V gene. This CDR3 spans 12 amino acids. The DNA of the CDR3 is TGCGCCACCGGACAGGGGGAGTACGAGCAGTACTTC. Translation: CATGQGEYEQYF.

At least ten counts were recorded for this clonotype. This rearrangement joins TRBV29-1 to TRBJ1-5, with D perhaps matching TRBD1 (5 bases). The germline CDR1 and CDR2 sequences are SQVTM and ANQGSEA. The CDR3 is made up of 13 amino acids. Trimming took off 4 bases at V and 4 bases at J, with 11 bases between the two ends. The CDR3 nucleotides read TGCAGCGTTGCGACAGAGCCGAATCAGCCCCAGCATTTT. It is translated as CSVATEPNQPQHF.

The chain links TRBV7-2 to TRBJ1-2; TRBD1 matches at 7 bases. The germline CDR1 and CDR2 sequences are SGHTA and FQGNSA. Trimming cost V 0 bases and J 7 bases; bases outside gene matches: 11. This CDR3 spans 16 amino acids. Written as DNA, the CDR3 is TGTGCCAGCAGCTTAGCCGGCGGGACAGCAGGTGGTGGCTACACCTTC. It specifies CASSLAGGTAGGGYTF.

This clonotype has ten or more counts. CDR3: CASRLGTSVNEQYF. The CDR3 DNA reads TGTGCCAGCAGGCTGGGGACTAGCGTCAACGAGCAGTACTTC. The V call is TRBV2, the J call TRBJ2-7; 10 nucleotides agree with TRBD2. This CDR3 has 14 residues. Germline lookup yields CDR1 SNHLY and CDR2 FYNNEI. Unmatched junction bases numbered 7, after V lost 6 bases and J lost 5 bases.

This clonotype was counted at least ten times. One base away lies a much larger clone, so this may be a sequencing read error. The chain carries TRBV29-1 and TRBJ2-5; tentatively, D is TRBD1 (5 bases). Germline assignment: CDR1 SQVTM and CDR2 ANQGSEA. Between the trimmed V and J ends, which lost 5 bases and 2 bases, there was a span of 15 bases. This CDR3 is 14 amino acids long. The CDR3 loop is CSVTRAGWQETQYF. CDR3 nucleotides: TGCAGCGTTACCAGGGCAGGTTGGCAAGAGACCCAGTACTTC.

This clonotype was seen only a few times. This chain joins TRBV9 and TRBJ2-2, with D hard to call. This CDR3 contains 12 residues. The ends were cut back, 3 bases at V and 6 bases at J, with 6 bases in the middle. From germline, CDR1 is SGDLS and CDR2 YYNGEE. CDR3 sequence reads: CASSGIAGELFF. CDR3 sequence (DNA): TGTGCCAGCAGCGGGATCGCCGGGGAGCTGTTTTTT.

As to this clonotype: A single base separates this from a much larger clone, so it may be a read error. J is TRBJ2-7 and V is TRBV9; no firm D call. This CDR3 is 16 amino acids long. Germline CDR1 and CDR2: SGDLS and YYNGEE. In DNA, the CDR3 is TGTGTCAGCAGCGTAGGCTCCTTTGTTTCGACCTACGAGCAGTACTTC. Translation gives CVSSVGSFVSTYEQYF.

With regard to this clonotype: A much larger clone differs by one base, so this may be a read error. The V gene is TRBV20-1, the J gene TRBJ2-7; D call uncertain. Germline CDR1 and CDR2: DFQATT and SNEGSKA (reference sequence). This CDR3 has 12 residues. V was clipped by 8 bases and J by 6 bases, with 17 bases between them. CDR3 sequence (DNA): TGCAGTACTACCCCCATGGGTTTCGAGCAGTACTTC. This sequence encodes CSTTPMGFEQYF.

The chain recombines TRBV10-3 with TRBJ2-7, with unresolved D. This CDR3 contains 13 residues. Germline CDR1 reads ENHRY; CDR2 reads SYGVKD. Trimming took off 6 bases at V and 6 bases at J, with 15 bases between the two ends. Written as DNA, the CDR3 is TGTGCCATCAGCAGTCCCAGTGCTTTCGAGCAGTACTTC. Translation gives CAISSPSAFEQYF.

This clonotype was observed at least ten times. V is TRBV7-2 and J is TRBJ2-7; the D is unclear. Germline CDR1 and CDR2: SGHTA and FQGNSA. Trimming removed 3 bases at V and 0 bases at J, with 6 bases between. This CDR3 is built from 13 residues. As DNA, the CDR3 is TGTGCCAGCAGCTTGGCATTCTCCTACGAGCAGTACTTC. Translation: CASSLAFSYEQYF.

The chain uses TRBV11-2 and TRBJ1-2; unclear D gene. Germline V gene sequence: CDR1 SGHAT, CDR2 FQNNGV. V lost 2 bases, J lost 4 bases, and 17 bases lay in between. The CDR3 has 16 amino acids. The CDR3 nucleotides are TGTGCCAGCAGCTTAACCCAAGGCGGGGTTGGCTATGGCTACACCTTC. Translation gives CASSLTQGGVGYGYTF. The variable domain in full, with the rest retrieved from reference TRBV11-2 and TRBJ1-2, is EAGVAQSPRYKIIEKRQSVAFWCNPISGHATLYWYQQILGQGPKLLIQFQNNGVVDDSQLPKDRFSAERLKGVDSTLKIQPAKLEDSAVYLCASSLTQGGVGYGYTFGSGTRLTVV.

The chain links TRBV9 to TRBJ2-2; D perhaps matches TRBD2 (5 bases). The CDR3 consists of 16 residues. V was clipped by 0 bases and J by 2 bases, with 11 bases between them. Germline V lookup: CDR1 SGDLS, CDR2 YYNGEE. CDR3 region: CASSVAPSPNTGELFF. CDR3 nucleotides: TGTGCCAGCAGCGTAGCTCCTAGCCCTAACACCGGGGAGCTGTTTTTT.

The chain links TRBV20-1 to TRBJ2-2; a possible D gene is TRBD2 (6 bases). The CDR3 consists of 14 residues. Trimming pared 2 bases from V and 6 bases from J, leaving 13 bases between. Germline CDR1 reads DFQATT; CDR2 reads SNEGSKA (reference sequence). The CDR3 reads CSARREPTSGELFF. In DNA, the CDR3 is TGCAGTGCTAGACGGGAGCCTACATCCGGGGAGCTGTTTTTT.

This clonotype was found many times. The chain uses TRBV29-1 and TRBJ1-1; 7 bases are shared with TRBD1. V shed 3 bases and J 1 base; nucleotides not matched to a gene: 5. In germline, CDR1 is SQVTM, CDR2 ANQGSEA. The CDR3 covers 14 residues. CDR3 bases: TGCAGCGTTGATGACAGGGTTAAGAACACTGAAGCTTTCTTT. Residues: CSVDDRVKNTEAFF.

The rearrangement uses TRBV7-9 and TRBJ2-7, with D unresolved. The germline V and J ends were trimmed by 4 bases and 7 bases, with 14 bases remaining between them. CDR3 length equals 13 residues. Germline values: CDR1 SEHNR, CDR2 FQNEAQ (reference sequence). The DNA for the CDR3 is TGTGCCAGCAGCTCCTACGTGATGGATGAGCAGTACTTC. Encoded protein: CASSSYVMDEQYF.

There are many counts of this clonotype. The rearrangement joins TRBV7-9 to TRBJ2-7; no clear D gene. The V end lost 5 bases, the J end lost 0 bases, and 14 bases lay between the germline ends. Germline-derived CDR1 and CDR2 are SEHNR and FQNEAQ (reference sequence). This CDR3 comprises 15 residues. In DNA form, the CDR3 reads TGTGCCAGCAGCCCTCCTTGGGCAGGCTCCTACGAGCAGTACTTC. It encodes CASSPPWAGSYEQYF. The full variable domain, rest sourced from reference TRBV7-9 and TRBJ2-7, is DTGVSQNPRHKITKRGQNVTFRCDPISEHNRLYWYRQTLGQGPEFLTYFQNEAQLEKSRLLSDRFSAERPKGSFSTLEIQRTEQGDSAMYLCASSPPWAGSYEQYFGPGTRLTVT.

This clonotype was detected ten times or more. J is TRBJ1-2 and V is TRBV7-8, with a tentative D call TRBD1 (6 bases). CDR1 is SGHVS, CDR2 FQNEAQ, per germline. The V and J ends lost 7 bases and 6 bases respectively, with 15 bases between them. The CDR3 spans 13 residues. The CDR3 region has the DNA TGTGCCAGCACTTTAGGTGGGGGGCATGGCTACACCTTC. Translation: CASTLGGGHGYTF.

This clonotype has only a few counts. The chain recombines TRBV5-5 with TRBJ1-1, with D perhaps matching TRBD1 (5 bases). Germline-derived CDR1 and CDR2 are SGHKS and YYEKEE (reference sequence). V was pared by 3 bases and J by 0 bases, with 12 bases between. The CDR3 loop spans 15 amino acids. DNA of the CDR3: TGTGCCAGCAGCTACCCAGGGAGTATGAACACTGAAGCTTTCTTT. Protein sequence: CASSYPGSMNTEAFF.

This clonotype was counted at least ten times. This sequence joins TRBV10-3 and TRBJ1-5; no clear D gene. The V and J ends lost 10 bases and 6 bases respectively, with 16 bases between them. Germline V CDR1 and CDR2: ENHRY, SYGVKD. This CDR3 is built from 13 residues. CDR3 nucleotide sequence: TGTGCCACCTCCACGAGCCAGAGTCAGCCCCAGCATTTT. As protein: CATSTSQSQPQHF.

The chain combines TRBV6-1 with TRBJ2-6; no clear D. From germline, CDR1 is MNHNS and CDR2 SASEGT. The CDR3 spans 16 residues. Trimming left V 8 bases short and J 0 bases short, with 14 bases between. This CDR3 reads CASSSDLSSGANVLTF. For the CDR3, the DNA is TGTGCCAGCTCCTCGGACCTGAGCTCTGGGGCCAACGTCCTGACTTTC.

The rearrangement joins TRBV29-1 to TRBJ2-5; D is undetermined. The J call is uncertain, as TRBJ2-1 better fits the DNA end. The CDR3 has 12 amino acids. CDR1 and CDR2 from the germline V gene are SQVTM and ANQGSEA. This chain's CDR3 is CSVEAFYNEQFF. CDR3 nucleotide sequence: TGCAGCGTTGAGGCCTTCTACAATGAGCAGTTCTTC.

J is TRBJ1-2 and V is TRBV15, with 10 bases lining up with TRBD1. The junction had 10 bases not matched to a gene; V was cut back by 3 bases and J by 6 bases. Germline V gene data show CDR1 as LNHNV and CDR2 as YYDKDF (reference sequence). This CDR3 comprises 16 residues. DNA for the CDR3: TGTGCCACCAGCAGCCCTGGAGACAGGGGGCCGAATGGCTACACCTTC. Protein product: CATSSPGDRGPNGYTF.

This clonotype was found many times. The chain joins TRBV7-9 to TRBJ1-1; no reliable D call. The CDR3 spans 13 residues. V lost 2 bases and J 6 bases, leaving 10 bases between the germline ends. Looked up from germline, CDR1 is SEHNR and CDR2 is FQNEAQ (reference sequence). CDR3 in amino acids: CASSLSSASEAFF. In DNA, the CDR3 is TGTGCCAGCAGCTTAAGTTCTGCGTCTGAAGCTTTCTTT.